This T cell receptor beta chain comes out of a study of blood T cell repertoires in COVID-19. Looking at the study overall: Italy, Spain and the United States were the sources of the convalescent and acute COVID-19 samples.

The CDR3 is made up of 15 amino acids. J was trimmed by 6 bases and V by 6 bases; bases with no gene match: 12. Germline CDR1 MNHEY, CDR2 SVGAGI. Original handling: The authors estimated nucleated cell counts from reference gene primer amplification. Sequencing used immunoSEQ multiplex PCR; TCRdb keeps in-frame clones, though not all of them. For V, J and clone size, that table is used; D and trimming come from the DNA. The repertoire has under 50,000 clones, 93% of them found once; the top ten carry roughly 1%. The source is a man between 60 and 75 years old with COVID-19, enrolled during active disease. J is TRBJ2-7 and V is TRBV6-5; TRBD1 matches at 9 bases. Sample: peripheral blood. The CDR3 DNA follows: TGTGCCAGCAGACCCTCCGGGACAGGGACCCGCGAGCAGTACTTC. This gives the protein CASRPSGTGTREQYF.